These 29 T cell receptor beta chains share one sample of origin, sequenced in a study of T cell clonotyping in hematopoietic cell transplantation. Time point described: recipient sample about 28 days before transplant, after cytoreduction. Libraries were prepared by immunoSEQ multiplex PCR; TCRdb keeps only in-frame clonotypes and omits some of them. The sample consists of about 7,400 clones, 88% of them appearing once. The material was peripheral blood mononuclear cells, obtained before stem cell transplant. The receptors originated from a man in his sixties with acute myeloid leukemia. Some clones in this sample may be carry-over from other donors' samples.

V and J are TRBV5-6 and TRBJ1-2, with TRBD1 matching over 7 bases. With V trimmed by 1 base and J by 4 bases, 7 bases remained unmatched. CDR3 length: 15 residues. Germline loops: CDR1 SGHDT, CDR2 YYEEEE. The CDR3 nucleotides are TGTGCCAGCAGCTTGTGGGACAGCAAATTCTATGGCTACACCTTC. Protein sequence: CASSLWDSKFYGYTF.

The chain carries TRBV11-3 and TRBJ2-3; 7 bases line up with TRBD2. Germline CDR1 SGHNT, CDR2 YENEEA. The J segment lost 0 bases and the V segment lost 5 bases, leaving 5 bases of the junction unmatched. This CDR3 is 15 amino acids long. The CDR3 coding sequence is TGTGCCAGCAGCAGTAGGCGGGAGAGCACAGATACGCAGTATTTT. It codes for CASSSRRESTDTQYF.

The chain has TRBV5-1 and TRBJ2-7, with TRBD1 identical over 8 bases. There are 14 residues in the CDR3. The trim removed 0 bases at V and 3 bases at J, leaving 2 bases unmatched. CDR1 SGHRS and CDR2 YFSETQ come from the germline V gene. CDR3 coding DNA: TGCGCCAGCAGCTTGGGACAGGGGCTCTACGAGCAGTACTTC. This translates into CASSLGQGLYEQYF.

The chain uses TRBV28 and TRBJ1-1; TRBD1 matches 7 bases. The V segment lost 2 bases and the J segment 10 bases; nucleotides outside the gene matches: 7. Germline V CDR1 and CDR2: MDHEN, SYDVKM. This CDR3 is 13 amino acids long. The CDR3 DNA reads TGTGCCAGCAGTTTAGAGAGGGGGCGGGGAGCTTTCTTT. This encodes CASSLERGRGAFF.

The chain couples TRBV9 to TRBJ2-3, with TRBD2 matching over 16 bases. There are 18 residues in the CDR3. Germline CDR1 and CDR2: SGDLS and YYNGEE. Trimming cost V 3 bases and J 3 bases; bases outside gene matches: 7. The CDR3 coding sequence is TGTGCCAGCAGCGCCGGGACTAGCGGGAGGGCCAGGACAGATACGCAGTATTTT. Translated, it gives CASSAGTSGRARTDTQYF.

The V and J genes are TRBV13 and TRBJ1-1; the D is unclear. The CDR3 sequence is 13 residues long. The V end lost 1 base, the J end lost 7 bases, and 10 bases lay between the germline ends. Germline V lookup: CDR1 PRHDT, CDR2 FYEKMQ (reference sequence). Here the CDR3 reads CASSLARRSEAFF. The DNA of the CDR3 is TGTGCCAGCAGCTTAGCCCGCCGGAGTGAAGCTTTCTTT.

V is TRBV6-5 and J is TRBJ2-4, with D possibly TRBD2 on 5 matching bases. The CDR3 runs to 16 residues. Looked up from germline, CDR1 is MNHEY and CDR2 is SVGAGI. V was clipped by 4 bases and J by 1 base, with 14 bases between them. CDR3 sequence (DNA): TGTGCCAGCAGTTCGGGGAACGTCTTGGCCAAAAACATTCAGTACTTC. Translated: CASSSGNVLAKNIQYF.

The V and J genes are TRBV12-1 and TRBJ2-5; TRBD2 is taken as the D call from the table, unchecked against the DNA. TRBV12-1 corresponds to a pseudogene. The CDR3 is 20 residues long. The chain's CDR3 is CASSFVPSWEESPIVETQYF. In DNA, the CDR3 is TGTGCCAGCAGCTTTGTCCCTAGTTGGGAGGAAAGTCCCATAGTGGAGACCCAGTACTTC.

The chain links TRBV5-6 to TRBJ1-1; a possible D gene is TRBD1 (5 bases). This CDR3 region has 13 residues. Trimming pared 4 bases from V and 4 bases from J, leaving 11 bases between. Germline V gene data show CDR1 as SGHDT and CDR2 as YYEEEE. The CDR3 region is CASSQMGGTEAFF. CDR3 DNA: TGTGCCAGCAGCCAGATGGGGGGCACTGAAGCTTTCTTT.

The rearrangement uses TRBV11-3 and TRBJ2-1, with 12 bases lining up with TRBD2. Germline CDR1 is SGHNT and CDR2 is YENEEA. V lost 5 bases, J lost 5 bases, and 4 bases stayed unmatched. This CDR3 has 15 residues. CDR3 protein: CASSPGTSGHNEQFF. CDR3 DNA: TGTGCCAGCAGCCCGGGGACTAGCGGGCACAATGAGCAGTTCTTC.

The rearrangement links TRBV14 to TRBJ1-4, with 8 bases that match TRBD1. The CDR3 runs to 19 residues. The V segment lost 1 base and the J segment 6 bases; nucleotides outside the gene matches: 16. CDR1 is SGHDN and CDR2 is FVKESK in the germline V gene. The CDR3 spells CASSQGTGTGGIWHEKLFF. The CDR3 nucleotides are TGTGCCAGCAGCCAAGGGACCGGGACAGGAGGCATTTGGCATGAAAAACTGTTTTTT.

The chain links TRBV14 to TRBJ1-1; D is undetermined. Deletions cut 4 bases from V and 8 bases from J, with 14 bases between. The CDR3 runs 13 residues. Germline V gene data show CDR1 as SGHDN and CDR2 as FVKESK. CDR3 protein: CASSPRPPSEAFF. The CDR3 DNA sequence: TGTGCCAGCAGCCCCCGTCCCCCAAGCGAAGCTTTCTTT.

The chain joins TRBV28 to TRBJ1-1, with TRBD1 matching over 9 bases. The ends lost 3 bases at V and 5 bases at J; junction bases unmatched: 13. This CDR3 has 17 residues. The germline gives CDR1 MDHEN, CDR2 SYDVKM. The CDR3 region has the DNA TGTGCCAGCAGTTTGTGGAGGGGGACAGGGTTGAGGACTGAAGCTTTCTTT. Its protein product is CASSLWRGTGLRTEAFF.

V gene TRBV30 combines with J gene TRBJ1-2, with D possibly matching TRBD1 (6 bases). Trimming pared 2 bases from V and 6 bases from J, leaving 16 bases between. CDR1 and CDR2 (germline): GTSNPN, SVGIG (reference sequence). The CDR3 has 14 amino acids. CDR3 loop: CAWSTRWRGDGYTF. CDR3 coding DNA: TGTGCCTGGAGTACCCGATGGAGGGGGGATGGCTACACCTTC.

The chain uses TRBV28 and TRBJ2-1; the D gene is possibly TRBD2 (6 bases). This CDR3 has 12 residues. Germline CDR1 MDHEN, CDR2 SYDVKM. The ends were cut back, 0 bases at V and 12 bases at J, with 9 bases in the middle. The CDR3 DNA is TGTGCCAGCAGTTTATGGGGGGGAACGCAGTTCTTC. Translated, it gives CASSLWGGTQFF. Supplemented by reference TRBV28 and TRBJ2-1, the full variable domain reads DVKVTQSSRYLVKRTGEKVFLECVQDMDHENMFWYRQDPGLGLRLIYFSYDVKMKEKGDIPEGYSVSREKKERFSLILESASTNQTSMYLCASSLWGGTQFFGPGTRLTVL.

V is TRBV2 and J is TRBJ1-1, with 9 bases lining up with TRBD1. The germline gives CDR1 SNHLY, CDR2 FYNNEI. The V gene end was trimmed by 6 bases and the J gene end by 2 bases; junction bases not matched to a gene: 13. This CDR3 region has 17 residues. In DNA form, the CDR3 reads TGTGCCAGCAGAAAAACCGGGACAGGGACTAAAAACACTGAAGCTTTCTTT. Translated: CASRKTGTGTKNTEAFF. The full variable domain, in which reference TRBV2 and TRBJ1-1 provide the parts outside the CDR3, is EPEVTQTPSHQVTQMGQEVILRCVPISNHLYFYWYRQILGQKVEFLVSFYNNEISEKSEIFDDQFSVERPDGSNFTLKIRSTKLEDSAMYFCASRKTGTGTKNTEAFFGQGTRLTVV.

The gene calls are TRBV7-3 and TRBJ2-2, with D maybe TRBD2 (6 bases). This CDR3 spans 14 amino acids. Per the germline V gene, CDR1 is SGHTA and CDR2 is FQGTGA. The V end was cut by 5 bases, the J end by 4 bases, with 11 bases between. CDR3 region: CASSPGLVTGELFF. CDR3 DNA: TGTGCCAGCAGCCCGGGACTTGTCACCGGGGAGCTGTTTTTT.

This clone came up once. The chain links TRBV11-2 to TRBJ1-3; D gene unclear. CDR3 length: 14 residues. Trimming took 0 bases from V and 3 from J, leaving 6 bases between them. Germline CDR1 is SGHAT and CDR2 is FQNNGV. The CDR3 coding sequence is TGTGCCAGCAGCTTAGAGAGGGTTGGAAACACCATATATTTT. It codes for CASSLERVGNTIYF. Drawing the rest from reference TRBV11-2 and TRBJ1-3, the complete variable domain is EAGVAQSPRYKIIEKRQSVAFWCNPISGHATLYWYQQILGQGPKLLIQFQNNGVVDDSQLPKDRFSAERLKGVDSTLKIQPAKLEDSAVYLCASSLERVGNTIYFGEGSWLTVV.

The CDR3 sequence: CASSLGARGRLSEQFF. As DNA, the CDR3 is TGCGCCAGCAGCTTGGGGGCCAGGGGGCGTTTAAGTGAGCAGTTCTTC. This chain connects TRBV5-1 to TRBJ2-1, with TRBD1 matching over 8 bases. Trimming took 0 bases from V and 9 from J; bases not matched to a gene: 11. Looked up from germline, CDR1 is SGHRS and CDR2 is YFSETQ. The CDR3 is made up of 16 amino acids.

This clone has more than one count but fewer than ten. The rearrangement uses TRBV7-6 and TRBJ2-1; perhaps TRBD2 as D (6 bases). V lost 5 bases to trimming and J lost 2 bases, with 13 bases between them. This CDR3 spans 15 amino acids. Germline V gene data show CDR1 as SGHVS and CDR2 as FNYEAQ. CDR3 in amino acids: CASSPSGLTYNEQFF. CDR3 coding DNA: TGTGCCAGCAGCCCATCGGGACTCACCTACAATGAGCAGTTCTTC. The whole variable domain, remainder taken from reference TRBV7-6 and TRBJ2-1, is GAGVSQSPRYKVTKRGQDVALRCDPISGHVSLYWYRQALGQGPEFLTYFNYEAQQDKSGLPNDRFSAERPEGSISTLTIQRTEQRDSAMYRCASSPSGLTYNEQFFGPGTRLTVL.

The gene calls are TRBV15 and TRBJ1-4; unclear D gene. The CDR3 runs 13 residues. Germline V lookup: CDR1 LNHNV, CDR2 YYDKDF (reference sequence). The ends were cut back, 5 bases at V and 7 bases at J, with 11 bases in the middle. CDR3 in amino acids: CATSRTPSEKLFF. In DNA form, the CDR3 reads TGTGCCACCAGCCGCACACCCAGTGAAAAACTGTTTTTT.

The chain couples TRBV4-1 to TRBJ1-1, with no clear D. V gave up 0 bases and J gave up 0 bases, with 20 bases separating them. Germline CDR1 MGHRA, CDR2 YSYEKL. This CDR3 is built from 19 residues. The CDR3 is CASSQDPPRGSIMNTEAFF. DNA for the CDR3: TGCGCCAGCAGCCAAGATCCCCCCCGGGGTAGTATTATGAACACTGAAGCTTTCTTT.

The chain recombines TRBV27 with TRBJ2-3; D is ambiguous. The CDR3 has 13 residues. CDR1 and CDR2 from the germline V gene are MNHEY and SMNVEV (reference sequence). V lost 6 bases and J 7 bases, leaving 14 bases between the germline ends. CDR3 coding DNA: TGTGCCAGCAGAATACAGAGAACGCATACGCAGTATTTT. This gives the protein CASRIQRTHTQYF.

The genes are TRBV27 and TRBJ1-1; D is unclear. V lost 2 bases and J 2 bases, leaving 9 bases between the germline ends. The length of the CDR3 is 14 residues. Germline CDR1 reads MNHEY; CDR2 reads SMNVEV (reference sequence). The CDR3 region has the DNA TGTGCCAGCAGTTTAACCAGGTATAACACTGAAGCTTTCTTT. Translated, it gives CASSLTRYNTEAFF.

DNA for the CDR3: TGTGCCAGCAGTGAAGTCAGGGATGTTGACACTGAAGCTTTCTTT. Translating gives CASSEVRDVDTEAFF. This chain uses TRBV6-1 with TRBJ1-1; tentative D call: TRBD1 (5 bases). Germline V gives CDR1 MNHNS, CDR2 SASEGT. The CDR3 length is 15 residues. V was shortened by 1 base and J by 3 bases, with 12 bases between the two germline ends.

This CDR3 reads CASSTQGTGELFF. CDR3 sequence (DNA): TGTGCCAGCAGTACTCAGGGGACCGGGGAGCTGTTTTTT. The rearrangement joins TRBV7-8 to TRBJ2-2; a weak D match, TRBD1 (6 bases). Trimming removed 6 bases at V and 5 bases at J, with 10 bases between. The CDR3 covers 13 residues. Per the germline V gene, CDR1 is SGHVS and CDR2 is FQNEAQ. The variable domain in full, with the rest retrieved from reference TRBV7-8 and TRBJ2-2, is GAGVSQSPRYKVAKRGQDVALRCDPISGHVSLFWYQQALGQGPEFLTYFQNEAQLDKSGLPSDRFFAERPEGSVSTLKIQRTQQEDSAVYLCASSTQGTGELFFGEGSRLTVL.

The chain couples TRBV5-6 to TRBJ2-3; 7 bases match TRBD2. The CDR3 length is 15 residues. Germline-derived CDR1 and CDR2 are SGHDT and YYEEEE. The V gene end was trimmed by 2 bases and the J gene end by 6 bases; junction bases not matched to a gene: 9. For the CDR3, the DNA is TGTGCCAGCAGCTTAGGGACTATCTCTCGGGATACGCAGTATTTT. Protein: CASSLGTISRDTQYF. Full variable domain (rest looked up from reference TRBV5-6 and TRBJ2-3): DAGVTQSPTHLIKTRGQQVTLRCSPKSGHDTVSWYQQALGQGPQFIFQYYEEEERQRGNFPDRFSGHQFPNYSSELNVNALLLGDSALYLCASSLGTISRDTQYFGPGTRLTVL.

The chain links TRBV25-1 to TRBJ1-4; possibly TRBD1 for D (5 bases). The V gene lost 3 bases and the J gene lost 8 bases, with 13 bases spanning the gap. This CDR3 is built from 14 residues. The germline gives CDR1 MGHDK, CDR2 SYGVNS. The CDR3 region has the DNA TGTGCCAGCAGTGACTCGAGGGGTAGCGAAAAACTGTTTTTT. It translates to CASSDSRGSEKLFF.

The chain combines TRBV6-5 with TRBJ2-3; D unclear. The CDR3 is 13 residues long. Germline CDR1 is MNHEY and CDR2 is SVGAGI. Trimming took 2 bases from V and 0 from J, leaving 3 bases between them. The CDR3 coding sequence is TGTGCCAGCAGTTACGCGAGCACAGATACGCAGTATTTT. It translates to CASSYASTDTQYF.